These 24 T cell receptor beta chains were sequenced from one sample in a study of shared clonotypes between healthy human individuals. Sequenced by immunoSEQ multiplex PCR; TCRdb stores in-frame clones only, minus some. The sample comprises about 2.3 million clones, more than 85% of which are singletons, and about 0.41% rests with the top ten. Sequencing used naive CD4+ T cells from PBMCs. Described subset: CD45RA+ positively selected. The receptor set was obtained from a man between 18 and 35 years old in good health. Some clones in this sample may be carry-over from other donors' samples.

As for this clone: The identical CDR3 is also encoded by other nucleotide sequences in the sample. The V gene is TRBV5-1, the J gene TRBJ2-3; TRBD2 matches at 13 bases. Trimming removed 4 bases from V and 6 bases from J; junction bases left unmatched: 2. CDR3 length: 14 amino acids. The V gene's germline CDR1 is SGHRS and CDR2 YFSETQ. DNA for the CDR3: TGCGCCAGCAGCCGGACTAGCGGGAGCGATACGCAGTATTTT. It codes for CASSRTSGSDTQYF.

J is TRBJ1-3 and V is TRBV11-2, with 8 nucleotides matching TRBD1. Germline trimming cut 6 bases from V and 2 bases from J; bases unmatched to any gene: 6. CDR1 is SGHAT and CDR2 is FQNNGV in the germline V gene. The length of the CDR3 is 15 residues. For the CDR3, the DNA is TGTGCCAGCAGACCCGCAGGGGGCACTGGAAACACCATATATTTT. It codes for CASRPAGGTGNTIYF.

The CDR3 loop is CATSREKKYEQYF. CDR3 bases: TGTGCCACCAGCAGGGAAAAAAAATACGAGCAGTACTTC. The rearrangement joins TRBV15 to TRBJ2-7; D not resolved. Germline V gene sequence: CDR1 LNHNV, CDR2 YYDKDF (reference sequence). CDR3 length: 13 residues. Trimming stripped 3 bases from V and 4 bases from J, with 10 bases between.

The chain recombines TRBV7-3 with TRBJ2-1, with 8 bases lining up with TRBD1. The CDR3 spans 15 residues. The germline gives CDR1 SGHTA, CDR2 FQGTGA. The V segment lost 4 bases and the J segment 5 bases; nucleotides outside the gene matches: 7. CDR3 bases: TGTGCCAGCAGCTACACAGGGGGGCAAGACAATGAGCAGTTCTTC. As protein: CASSYTGGQDNEQFF.

To note about this clone: An end of the junction differs from the germline gene, which may be a read error. The rearrangement links TRBV7-2 to TRBJ2-2, with 8 bases lining up with TRBD1. Looked up from germline, CDR1 is SGHTA and CDR2 is FQGNSA. The CDR3 covers 17 residues. The CDR3 sequence is CAGSLRSGQGATGELFF. The CDR3 DNA reads as TGTGCCGGCAGCTTAAGATCAGGCCAGGGGGCAACCGGGGAGCTGTTTTTT.

V is TRBV15 and J is TRBJ2-5, with D possibly being TRBD2 (5 bases). Trimming stripped 9 bases from V and 4 bases from J, with 12 bases between. CDR1 is LNHNV and CDR2 is YYDKDF in the germline V gene (reference sequence). The CDR3 has 12 residues. The CDR3 region is CATTEGRETQYF. CDR3 nucleotide sequence: TGTGCCACTACCGAGGGCCGAGAGACCCAGTACTTC.

The chain is built from TRBV5-1 and TRBJ1-2; D gene ambiguous. The CDR3 extends over 14 amino acids. V was trimmed by 6 bases and J by 0 bases, leaving 12 bases between them. Germline loops: CDR1 SGHRS, CDR2 YFSETQ. In nucleotides, the CDR3 is TGCGCCAGCAACTACCAAACAGCTAACTATGGCTACACCTTC. Its translation: CASNYQTANYGYTF.

The DNA for the CDR3 is TGTGCCAGCAGAAAAAGCGGGAGTCCCGGGGAGCTGTTTTTT. It encodes CASRKSGSPGELFF. The gene calls are TRBV27 and TRBJ2-2; the match to TRBD2 covers 8 bases. CDR3 length: 14 residues. The V segment lost 6 bases and the J segment 6 bases; nucleotides outside the gene matches: 6. Germline CDR1 is MNHEY and CDR2 is SMNVEV (reference sequence).

This rearrangement joins TRBV5-1 to TRBJ2-5; weak D call: TRBD1 (6 bases). The CDR3 runs 16 residues. Trimming cost V 2 bases and J 2 bases, with 16 bases left between them. From germline, CDR1 is SGHRS and CDR2 YFSETQ. CDR3 sequence (DNA): TGCGCCAGCAGCTTATCCGTGAGGCAGGGGCAAGAGACCCAGTACTTC. It encodes CASSLSVRQGQETQYF.

J is TRBJ2-3 and V is TRBV5-6; 7 bases are shared with TRBD1. Germline V gene lookup returns CDR1 SGHDT and CDR2 YYEEEE. The CDR3 is 17 amino acids. The V segment lost 2 bases and the J segment 2 bases; nucleotides outside the gene matches: 11. The CDR3 sequence is CASSLKKGAFSTDTQYF. DNA for the CDR3: TGTGCCAGCAGCTTAAAAAAGGGGGCTTTTTCCACAGATACGCAGTATTTT.

V usage is TRBV19 and J usage is TRBJ1-1; D is undetermined. CDR3 length: 14 residues. Germline-derived CDR1 and CDR2 are LNHDA and SQIVND (reference sequence). Trimming shortened V by 3 bases and J by 2 bases, and 10 bases separated the two germline ends. In nucleotides, the CDR3 is TGTGCCAGTAGTATTCTACAGCCTAACACTGAAGCTTTCTTT. Protein sequence: CASSILQPNTEAFF.

CDR3 in DNA: TGTGCCAGCAGCCTCCCCGGGCGGGCAAACACTGAAGCTTTCTTT. It yields the protein CASSLPGRANTEAFF. This chain links TRBV28 with TRBJ1-1; D gene ambiguous. The CDR3 length is 15 residues. Trimming removed 6 bases at V and 2 bases at J, with 16 bases between. CDR1 and CDR2 (germline): MDHEN, SYDVKM.

In the case of this clone: At the DNA level, this CDR3 is encoded by other sequences in the same sample as well. The chain uses TRBV5-1 and TRBJ2-7; 7 bases agree with TRBD2. CDR3 size: 13 residues. Germline lookup yields CDR1 SGHRS and CDR2 YFSETQ. V shed 1 base, J shed 3 bases, and the junction held 1 base outside the gene matches. CDR3: CASSLSGIYEQYF. The CDR3, as DNA: TGCGCCAGCAGCTTGAGCGGGATCTACGAGCAGTACTTC.

This chain uses TRBV5-6 with TRBJ1-5; 8 bases are shared with TRBD1. V gave up 1 base and J gave up 0 bases; unmatched junction bases: 6. CDR3 length equals 17 residues. Germline V gives CDR1 SGHDT, CDR2 YYEEEE. CDR3 protein: CASSLPGTGVSNQPQHF. CDR3 DNA sequence: TGTGCCAGCAGCTTGCCCGGGACAGGAGTTAGCAATCAGCCCCAGCATTTT.

On this clone itself: This CDR3 is also generated by other DNA sequences in the sample. The rearrangement joins TRBV18 to TRBJ1-4; D not certain. The CDR3 is made up of 16 amino acids. Trimming removed 2 bases at V and 0 bases at J, with 10 bases between. Germline-derived CDR1 and CDR2 are KGHSH and LQKENI. CDR3 coding DNA: TGTGCCAGCTCACCAAGGCAGCCTGCAACTAATGAAAAACTGTTTTTT. Translation gives CASSPRQPATNEKLFF.

Written as DNA, the CDR3 is TGTGCCAGCAGCGTCGGACCTAATGAAAAACTGTTTTTT. Its protein product is CASSVGPNEKLFF. The chain couples TRBV5-5 to TRBJ1-4; D is undetermined. The CDR3 length is 13 residues. V dropped 4 bases and J dropped 3 bases, with 7 bases sitting between them. CDR1 is SGHKS, CDR2 YYEKEE, per germline (reference sequence).

The genes are TRBV6-5 and TRBJ2-1, with 7 bases fitting TRBD2. This CDR3 has 15 residues. Germline lookup yields CDR1 MNHEY and CDR2 SVGAGI. V dropped 9 bases and J dropped 7; count of bases not matched to a gene: 15. CDR3: CASSLGGLGGNEQFF. CDR3 sequence (DNA): TGTGCCAGTTCTCTCGGCGGCCTGGGGGGGAATGAGCAGTTCTTC.

About this clone itself: This sample also contains other DNA sequences that code for the same CDR3. The chain has TRBV11-2 and TRBJ1-2; 9 bases match TRBD1. Germline V lookup: CDR1 SGHAT, CDR2 FQNNGV. The CDR3 is 13 residues long. J was trimmed by 7 bases and V by 5 bases; bases with no gene match: 5. The CDR3 DNA follows: TGTGCCAGCAGCCCGGACAGGGGAGGTGGCTACACCTTC. Translated: CASSPDRGGGYTF.

This clone was counted a single time. The CDR3 region is CASRGQSAGHEQYF. The CDR3, as DNA: TGCGCCAGCAGGGGCCAATCGGCGGGGCACGAGCAGTACTTC. The gene calls are TRBV5-1 and TRBJ2-7; maybe TRBD2 (6 bases). The CDR3 totals 14 residues. Trimming left V 5 bases short and J 5 bases short, with 17 bases between. Germline values: CDR1 SGHRS, CDR2 YFSETQ. The complete variable domain, with remaining parts taken from reference TRBV5-1 and TRBJ2-7, reads KAGVTQTPRYLIKTRGQQVTLSCSPISGHRSVSWYQQTPGQGLQFLFEYFSETQRNKGNFPGRFSGRQFSNSRSEMNVSTLELGDSALYLCASRGQSAGHEQYFGPGTRLTVT.

V usage is TRBV19 and J usage is TRBJ2-1; D perhaps matches TRBD1 (5 bases). This CDR3 has 17 residues. Trimming pared 1 base from V and 0 bases from J, leaving 13 bases between. From germline, CDR1 is LNHDA and CDR2 SQIVND (reference sequence). The CDR3 region has the DNA TGTGCCAGTAGTATAGGTCCAGGGTCCCCCTCCTACAATGAGCAGTTCTTC. This encodes CASSIGPGSPSYNEQFF.

The chain uses TRBV19 and TRBJ2-2, with 11 bases that match TRBD2. The CDR3 has 15 residues. CDR1 and CDR2 (germline): LNHDA, SQIVND (reference sequence). V shed 7 bases and J 6 bases; nucleotides not matched to a gene: 7. The CDR3 bases are TGTGCCAGTAAAGCTTTAGCGGGAGGGGCCGGGGAGCTGTTTTTT. The encoded protein is CASKALAGGAGELFF.

A single count supports this clone. The chain couples TRBV11-2 to TRBJ2-7; TRBD2 matches 8 bases. The CDR3 loop spans 16 amino acids. Looked up from germline, CDR1 is SGHAT and CDR2 is FQNNGV. V lost 5 bases and J lost 3; bases outside the gene matches: 12. The chain's CDR3 is CASSAQRGPPLYEQYF. As DNA, the CDR3 is TGTGCCAGCAGCGCGCAGCGGGGGCCCCCCCTCTACGAGCAGTACTTC.

This clone has just one count. V and J are TRBV7-3 and TRBJ2-2; 9 nucleotides align to TRBD2. Germline lookup yields CDR1 SGHTA and CDR2 FQGTGA. V trimming: 2 bases; J trimming: 2 bases; junction bases outside the gene matches: 6. The CDR3 sequence is 17 residues long. The chain's CDR3 is CASSLFASGINTGELFF. The CDR3, as DNA: TGTGCCAGCAGCTTATTCGCTAGCGGGATTAACACCGGGGAGCTGTTTTTT.

The rearrangement joins TRBV2 to TRBJ2-7, with 9 bases aligning to TRBD1. V trimming: 6 bases; J trimming: 7 bases; junction bases outside the gene matches: 10. CDR1 is SNHLY, CDR2 FYNNEI, per germline. The CDR3 extends over 14 amino acids. CDR3 DNA: TGTGCCAGCAGCGTGGGACAGGGTGTTAGGGAGCAGTACTTC. Translation: CASSVGQGVREQYF.